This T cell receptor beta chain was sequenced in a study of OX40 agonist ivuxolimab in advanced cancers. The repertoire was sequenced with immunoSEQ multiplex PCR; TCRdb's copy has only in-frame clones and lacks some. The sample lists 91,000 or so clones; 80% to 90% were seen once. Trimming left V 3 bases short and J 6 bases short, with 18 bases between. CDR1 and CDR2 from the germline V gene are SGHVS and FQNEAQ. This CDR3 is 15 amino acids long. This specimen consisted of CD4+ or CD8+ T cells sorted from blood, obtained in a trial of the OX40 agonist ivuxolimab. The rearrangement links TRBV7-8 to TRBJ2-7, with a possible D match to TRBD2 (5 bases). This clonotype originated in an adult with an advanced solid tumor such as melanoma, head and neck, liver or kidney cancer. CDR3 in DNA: TGTGCCAGCAGCTTTAGCGAGACCCTAGATTTCGAGCAGTACTTC. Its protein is CASSFSETLDFEQYF. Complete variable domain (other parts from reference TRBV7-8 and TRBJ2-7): GAGVSQSPRYKVAKRGQDVALRCDPISGHVSLFWYQQALGQGPEFLTYFQNEAQLDKSGLPSDRFFAERPEGSVSTLKIQRTQQEDSAVYLCASSFSETLDFEQYFGPGTRLTVT.